This T cell receptor (beta chain) came from a study of blood T cells in healthy people across ages. Remarks on this clonotype: The germline gene is not matched at one end of the junction; a read error may be the cause.

CDR3 length: 13 amino acids. The germline V gene encodes CDR1 SQVTM and CDR2 ANQGSEA. Primed by a sample-barcoded 5' primer and a J-beta primer mix, a second PCR proceeded for 7 to 11 cycles. With 12 random nucleotides, a template-switch adaptor tagged each individual cDNA molecule. Each CDR3 protein gets one entry after TCRdb re-called the 5' RACE reads with MiXCR. Of about 780,000 distinct CDR3 sequences in the sample, about 47% were seen once. The rearrangement joins TRBV29-1 to TRBJ1-1; 8 bases match TRBD1. Sequencing input: blood. This receptor was obtained from an elderly man in good health. CDR3 in amino acids: CSVRSQGATKAFF. CDR3 DNA: TGCAGCGTTCGGTCCCAGGGGGCCACTAAAGCTTTCTTT.